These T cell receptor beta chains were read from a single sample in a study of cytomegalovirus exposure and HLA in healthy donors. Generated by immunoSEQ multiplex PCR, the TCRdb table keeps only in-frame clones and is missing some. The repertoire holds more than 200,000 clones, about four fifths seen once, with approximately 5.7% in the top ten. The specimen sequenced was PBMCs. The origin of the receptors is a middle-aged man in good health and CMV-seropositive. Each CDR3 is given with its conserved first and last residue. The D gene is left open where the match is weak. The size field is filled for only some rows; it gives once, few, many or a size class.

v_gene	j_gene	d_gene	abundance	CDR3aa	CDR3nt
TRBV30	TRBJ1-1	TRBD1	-	CAWSHRDRGQGNTEAFF	TGTGCCTGGAGCCACCGGGACAGGGGGCAAGGGAACACTGAAGCTTTCTTT
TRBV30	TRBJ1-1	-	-	CAWSRGTEAFF	TGTGCCTGGAGCCGGGGCACTGAAGCTTTCTTT
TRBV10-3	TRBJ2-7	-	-	CAISDNYEQYF	TGTGCCATCAGTGACAACTACGAGCAGTACTTC
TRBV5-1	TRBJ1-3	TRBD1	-	CASSPGQEGNTIYF	TGCGCCAGCAGCCCCGGACAGGAGGGTAACACCATATATTTT
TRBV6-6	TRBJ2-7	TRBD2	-	CASSLTSGHYEQYF	TGTGCCAGCAGCCTGACTAGCGGGCACTACGAGCAGTACTTC
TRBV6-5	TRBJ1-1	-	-	CASSYAALGGTEAFF	TGTGCCAGCAGTTATGCCGCACTCGGGGGGACTGAAGCTTTCTTT
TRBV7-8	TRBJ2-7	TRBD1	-	CASSLGAGTGAVEQYF	TGTGCCAGCAGCTTAGGGGCCGGGACAGGGGCGGTGGAGCAGTACTTC
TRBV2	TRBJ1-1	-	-	CASSSQANTEAFF	TGTGCCAGCAGCTCCCAAGCAAACACTGAAGCTTTCTTT
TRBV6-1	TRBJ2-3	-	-	CASSAPSLATDTQYF	TGTGCCAGCAGCGCTCCCTCTCTAGCCACAGATACGCAGTATTTT
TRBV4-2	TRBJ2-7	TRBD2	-	CASSQGVGERGDEQYF	TGTGCCAGCAGCCAAGGCGTCGGGGAGCGGGGGGACGAGCAGTACTTC
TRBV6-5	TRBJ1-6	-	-	CASSYSNSGWALHF	TGTGCCAGCAGTTACTCGAATTCCGGGTGGGCCCTCCACTTT
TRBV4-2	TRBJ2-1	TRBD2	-	CASSQELAGVSYNEQFF	TGTGCCAGCAGCCAAGAGTTAGCGGGCGTCTCCTACAATGAGCAGTTCTTC
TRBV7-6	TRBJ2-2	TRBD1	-	CASSFLPSTGDGELFF	TGTGCCAGCAGCTTCTTGCCCTCCACAGGGGACGGGGAGCTGTTTTTT
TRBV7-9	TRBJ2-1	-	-	CASSTTSWDEQFF	TGTGCCAGCAGCACTACTAGCTGGGATGAGCAGTTCTTC
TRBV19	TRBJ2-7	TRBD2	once	CASSTLAGVTSYEQYF	TGTGCCAGTAGTACACTAGCGGGAGTGACCTCCTACGAGCAGTACTTC
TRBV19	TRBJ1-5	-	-	CASSINQRGQPQHF	TGTGCCAGTAGTATAAACCAAAGGGGTCAGCCCCAGCATTTT
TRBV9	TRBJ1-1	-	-	CASRLGVRFTEAFF	TGTGCCAGCAGATTAGGGGTCCGGTTCACTGAAGCTTTCTTT
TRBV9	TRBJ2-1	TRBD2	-	CASSVHIAGEQFF	TGTGCCAGCAGCGTCCATATAGCGGGAGAGCAGTTCTTC
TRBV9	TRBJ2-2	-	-	CASRPGEGRTGELFF	TGTGCCAGCAGACCAGGGGAGGGGCGCACCGGGGAGCTGTTTTTT